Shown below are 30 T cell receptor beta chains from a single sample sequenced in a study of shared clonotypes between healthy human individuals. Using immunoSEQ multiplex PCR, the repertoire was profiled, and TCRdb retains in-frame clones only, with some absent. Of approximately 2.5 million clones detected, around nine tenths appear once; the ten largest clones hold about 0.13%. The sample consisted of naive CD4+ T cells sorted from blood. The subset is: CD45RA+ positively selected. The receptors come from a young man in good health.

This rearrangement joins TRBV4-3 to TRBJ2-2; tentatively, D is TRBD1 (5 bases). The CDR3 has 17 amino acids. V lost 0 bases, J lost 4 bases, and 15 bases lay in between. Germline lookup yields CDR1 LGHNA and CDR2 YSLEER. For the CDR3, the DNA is TGCGCCAGCAGCCAAGAAGTTTCGGCAGGGTCCACCGGGGAGCTGTTTTTT. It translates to CASSQEVSAGSTGELFF.

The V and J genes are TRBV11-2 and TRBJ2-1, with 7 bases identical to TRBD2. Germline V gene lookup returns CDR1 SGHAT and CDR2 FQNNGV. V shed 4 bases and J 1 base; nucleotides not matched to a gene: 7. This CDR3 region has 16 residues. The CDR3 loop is CASSSSGGNSYNEQFF. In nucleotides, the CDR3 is TGTGCCAGCAGCTCTTCGGGGGGTAATTCCTACAATGAGCAGTTCTTC.

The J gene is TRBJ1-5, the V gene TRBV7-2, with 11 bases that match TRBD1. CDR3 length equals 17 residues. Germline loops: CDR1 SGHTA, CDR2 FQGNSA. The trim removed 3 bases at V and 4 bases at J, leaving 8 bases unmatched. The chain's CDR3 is CASSFAPGQGGNQPQHF. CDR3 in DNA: TGTGCCAGCAGCTTTGCCCCGGGACAGGGGGGGAATCAGCCCCAGCATTTT.

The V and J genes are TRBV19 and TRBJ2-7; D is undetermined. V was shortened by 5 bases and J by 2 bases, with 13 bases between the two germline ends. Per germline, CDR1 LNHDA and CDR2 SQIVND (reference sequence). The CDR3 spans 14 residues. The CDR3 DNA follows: TGTGCCAGTAGTCCTTGGACCAACACCTACGAGCAGTACTTC. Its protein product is CASSPWTNTYEQYF.

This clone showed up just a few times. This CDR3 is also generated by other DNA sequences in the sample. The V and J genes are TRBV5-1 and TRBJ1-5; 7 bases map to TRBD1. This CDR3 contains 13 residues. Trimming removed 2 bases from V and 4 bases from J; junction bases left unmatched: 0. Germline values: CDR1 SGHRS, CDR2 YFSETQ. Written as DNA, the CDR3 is TGCGCCAGCAGCTTACAGGGGAATCAGCCCCAGCATTTT. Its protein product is CASSLQGNQPQHF.

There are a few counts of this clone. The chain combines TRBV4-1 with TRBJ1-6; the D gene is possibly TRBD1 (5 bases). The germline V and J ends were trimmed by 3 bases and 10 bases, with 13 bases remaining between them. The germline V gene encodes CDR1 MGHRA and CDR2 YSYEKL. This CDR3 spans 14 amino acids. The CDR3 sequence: CASSHDSTDSPLHF. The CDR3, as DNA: TGCGCCAGCAGCCACGACAGCACGGACTCACCCCTCCACTTT.

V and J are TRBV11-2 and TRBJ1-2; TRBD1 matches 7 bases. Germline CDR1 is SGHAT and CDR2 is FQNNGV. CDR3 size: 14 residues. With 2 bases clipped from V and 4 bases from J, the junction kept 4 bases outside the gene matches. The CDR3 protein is CASSLRQGTYGYTF. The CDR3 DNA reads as TGTGCCAGCAGCTTAAGACAGGGAACCTATGGCTACACCTTC. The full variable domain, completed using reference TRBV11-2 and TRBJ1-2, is EAGVAQSPRYKIIEKRQSVAFWCNPISGHATLYWYQQILGQGPKLLIQFQNNGVVDDSQLPKDRFSAERLKGVDSTLKIQPAKLEDSAVYLCASSLRQGTYGYTFGSGTRLTVV.

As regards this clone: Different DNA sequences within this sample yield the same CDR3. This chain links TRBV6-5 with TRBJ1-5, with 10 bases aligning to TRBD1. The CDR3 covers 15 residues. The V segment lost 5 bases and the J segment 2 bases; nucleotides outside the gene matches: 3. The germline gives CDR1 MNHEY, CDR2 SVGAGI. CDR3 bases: TGTGCCAGCAGTGGGACAGGGGTAGGCAATCAGCCCCAGCATTTT. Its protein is CASSGTGVGNQPQHF.

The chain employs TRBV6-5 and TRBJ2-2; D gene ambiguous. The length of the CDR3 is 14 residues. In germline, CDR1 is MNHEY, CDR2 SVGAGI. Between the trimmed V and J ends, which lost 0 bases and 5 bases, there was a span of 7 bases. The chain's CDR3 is CASSYSLRTGELFF. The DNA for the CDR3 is TGTGCCAGCAGTTACTCGTTAAGAACCGGGGAGCTGTTTTTT.

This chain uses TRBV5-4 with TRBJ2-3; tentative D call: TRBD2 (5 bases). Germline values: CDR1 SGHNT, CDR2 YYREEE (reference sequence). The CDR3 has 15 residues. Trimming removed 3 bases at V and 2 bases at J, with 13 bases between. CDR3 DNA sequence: TGTGCCAGCAGCTCAACCGGGATGTTCACAGATACGCAGTATTTT. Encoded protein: CASSSTGMFTDTQYF.

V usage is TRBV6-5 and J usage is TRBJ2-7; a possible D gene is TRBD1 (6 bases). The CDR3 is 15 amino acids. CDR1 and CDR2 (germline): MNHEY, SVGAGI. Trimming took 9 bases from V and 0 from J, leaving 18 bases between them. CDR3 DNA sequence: TGTGCCAGGTCCCAGGGGCCCGCCGACTCCTACGAGCAGTACTTC. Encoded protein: CARSQGPADSYEQYF.

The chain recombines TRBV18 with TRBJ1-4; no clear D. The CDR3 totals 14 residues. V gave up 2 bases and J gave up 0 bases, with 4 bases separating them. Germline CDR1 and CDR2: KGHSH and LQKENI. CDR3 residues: CASSPWPTNEKLFF. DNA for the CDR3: TGTGCCAGCTCACCATGGCCAACTAATGAAAAACTGTTTTTT. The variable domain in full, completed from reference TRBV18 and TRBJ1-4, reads NAGVMQNPRHLVRRRGQEARLRCSPMKGHSHVYWYRQLPEEGLKFMVYLQKENIIDESGMPKERFSAEFPKEGPSILRIQQVVRGDSAAYFCASSPWPTNEKLFFGSGTQLSVL.

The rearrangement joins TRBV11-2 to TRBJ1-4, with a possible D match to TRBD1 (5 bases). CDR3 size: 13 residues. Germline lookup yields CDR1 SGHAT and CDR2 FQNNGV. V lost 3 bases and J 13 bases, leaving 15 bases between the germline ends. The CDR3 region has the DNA TGTGCCAGCAGCTTGGTAGGGGAAGACAGACTGTTTTTT. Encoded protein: CASSLVGEDRLFF. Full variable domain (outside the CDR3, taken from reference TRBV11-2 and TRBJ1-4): EAGVAQSPRYKIIEKRQSVAFWCNPISGHATLYWYQQILGQGPKLLIQFQNNGVVDDSQLPKDRFSAERLKGVDSTLKIQPAKLEDSAVYLCASSLVGEDRLFFGSGTQLSVL.

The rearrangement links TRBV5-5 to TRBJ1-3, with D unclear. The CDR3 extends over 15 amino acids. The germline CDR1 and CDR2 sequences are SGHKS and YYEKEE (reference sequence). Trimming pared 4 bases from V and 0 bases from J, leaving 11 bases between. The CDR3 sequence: CASSREVNSGNTIYF. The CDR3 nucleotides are TGTGCCAGCAGCCGCGAAGTAAACTCTGGAAACACCATATATTTT.

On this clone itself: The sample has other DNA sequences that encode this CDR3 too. Written as DNA, the CDR3 is TGTGCCAGTAGTGAACAGGGAGGGAACACTGAAGCTTTCTTT. This gives the protein CASSEQGGNTEAFF. The V gene is TRBV19, the J gene TRBJ1-1; D perhaps matches TRBD1 (6 bases). The length of the CDR3 is 14 residues. Trimming removed 5 bases at V and 1 base at J, with 11 bases between. Per germline, CDR1 LNHDA and CDR2 SQIVND (reference sequence).

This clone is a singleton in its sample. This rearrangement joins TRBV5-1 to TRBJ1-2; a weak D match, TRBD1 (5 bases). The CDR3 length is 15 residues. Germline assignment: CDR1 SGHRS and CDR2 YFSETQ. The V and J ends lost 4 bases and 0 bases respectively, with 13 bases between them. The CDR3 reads CASSLTRAANYGYTF. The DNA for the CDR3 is TGCGCCAGCAGCCTAACCAGGGCCGCTAACTATGGCTACACCTTC.

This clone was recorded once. Here the CDR3 DNA reads TGTGCCAGCAGTGAATTGAGGGCAGGGGGACGGAACATTCAGTACTTC. This codes for CASSELRAGGRNIQYF. This chain joins TRBV6-1 and TRBJ2-4, with 7 nucleotides matching TRBD1. Unmatched junction bases numbered 11, after V lost 2 bases and J lost 7 bases. Germline V gene sequence: CDR1 MNHNS, CDR2 SASEGT. The CDR3 is made up of 16 amino acids.

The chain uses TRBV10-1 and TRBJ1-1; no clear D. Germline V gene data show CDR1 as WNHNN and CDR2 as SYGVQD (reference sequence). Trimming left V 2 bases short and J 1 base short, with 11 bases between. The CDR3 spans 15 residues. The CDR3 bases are TGCGCCAGCAGTGAGGGCGCGGGCAGGAACACTGAAGCTTTCTTT. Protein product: CASSEGAGRNTEAFF.

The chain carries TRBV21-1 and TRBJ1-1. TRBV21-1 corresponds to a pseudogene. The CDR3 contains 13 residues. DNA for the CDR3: TGTGCCAGCAGCAAAGCGCTTTGGCAGCAGGCTTTCTTT. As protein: CASSKALWQQAFF.

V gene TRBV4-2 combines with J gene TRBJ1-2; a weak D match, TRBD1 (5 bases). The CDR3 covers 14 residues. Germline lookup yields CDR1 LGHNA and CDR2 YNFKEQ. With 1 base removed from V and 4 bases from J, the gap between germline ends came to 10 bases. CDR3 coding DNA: TGTGCCAGCAGCCAAGGGGACGTGGGCTATGGCTACACCTTC. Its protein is CASSQGDVGYGYTF.

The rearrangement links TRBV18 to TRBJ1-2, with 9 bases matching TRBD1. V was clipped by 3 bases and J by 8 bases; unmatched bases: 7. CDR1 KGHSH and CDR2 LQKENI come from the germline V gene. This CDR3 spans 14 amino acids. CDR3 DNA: TGTGCCAGCTCACCCCGGACAGGGGCGGGCGGCTACACCTTC. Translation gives CASSPRTGAGGYTF.

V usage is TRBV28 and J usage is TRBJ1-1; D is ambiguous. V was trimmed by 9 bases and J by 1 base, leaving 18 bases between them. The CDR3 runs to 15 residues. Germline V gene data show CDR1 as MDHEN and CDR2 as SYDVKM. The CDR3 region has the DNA TGTGCCAGTAGACGAGAGAGCTCTTCGAACACTGAAGCTTTCTTT. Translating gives CASRRESSSNTEAFF.

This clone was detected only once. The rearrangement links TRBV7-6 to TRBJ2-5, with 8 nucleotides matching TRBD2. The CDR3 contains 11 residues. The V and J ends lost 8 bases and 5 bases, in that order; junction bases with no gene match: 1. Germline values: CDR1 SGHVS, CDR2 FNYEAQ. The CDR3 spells CASGGRETQYF. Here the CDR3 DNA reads TGTGCCAGCGGCGGGAGGGAGACCCAGTACTTC.

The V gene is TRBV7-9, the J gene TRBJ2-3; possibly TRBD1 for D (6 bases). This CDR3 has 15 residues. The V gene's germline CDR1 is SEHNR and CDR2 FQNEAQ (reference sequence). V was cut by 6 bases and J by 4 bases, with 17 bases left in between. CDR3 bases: TGTGCCAGCAGAACACAGGGTTGGGTGTCAGATACGCAGTATTTT. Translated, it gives CASRTQGWVSDTQYF. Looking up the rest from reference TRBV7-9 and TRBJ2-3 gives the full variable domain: DTGVSQNPRHKITKRGQNVTFRCDPISEHNRLYWYRQTLGQGPEFLTYFQNEAQLEKSRLLSDRFSAERPKGSFSTLEIQRTEQGDSAMYLCASRTQGWVSDTQYFGPGTRLTVL.

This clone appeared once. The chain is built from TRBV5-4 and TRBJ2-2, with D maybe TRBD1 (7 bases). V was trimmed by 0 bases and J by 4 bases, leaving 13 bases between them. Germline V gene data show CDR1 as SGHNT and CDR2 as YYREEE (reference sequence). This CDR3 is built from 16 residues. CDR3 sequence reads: CASSLGQGGVTGELFF. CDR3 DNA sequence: TGTGCCAGCAGCTTGGGGCAGGGGGGTGTCACCGGGGAGCTGTTTTTT.

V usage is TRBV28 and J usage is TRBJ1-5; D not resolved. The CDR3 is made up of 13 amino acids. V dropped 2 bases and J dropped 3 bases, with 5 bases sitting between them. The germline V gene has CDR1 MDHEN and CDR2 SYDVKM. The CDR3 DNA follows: TGTGCCAGCAGTTTAAGCTTCAATCAGCCCCAGCATTTT. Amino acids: CASSLSFNQPQHF.

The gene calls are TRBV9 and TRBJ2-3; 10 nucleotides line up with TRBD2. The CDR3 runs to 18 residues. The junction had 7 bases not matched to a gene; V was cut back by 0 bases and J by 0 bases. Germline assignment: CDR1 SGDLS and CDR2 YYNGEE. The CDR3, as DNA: TGTGCCAGCAGCGTAGTAGCGGGAGGCCCTTTTAGCACAGATACGCAGTATTTT. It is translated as CASSVVAGGPFSTDTQYF.

The DNA for the CDR3 is TGTGCCAGTAGTAGGACAGGGGGCGGAAATACGCAGTATTTT. It codes for CASSRTGGGNTQYF. The gene calls are TRBV19 and TRBJ2-3; the match to TRBD1 covers 11 bases. There are 14 residues in the CDR3. CDR1 LNHDA and CDR2 SQIVND come from the germline V gene (reference sequence). With 4 bases clipped from V and 7 bases from J, the junction kept 4 bases outside the gene matches.

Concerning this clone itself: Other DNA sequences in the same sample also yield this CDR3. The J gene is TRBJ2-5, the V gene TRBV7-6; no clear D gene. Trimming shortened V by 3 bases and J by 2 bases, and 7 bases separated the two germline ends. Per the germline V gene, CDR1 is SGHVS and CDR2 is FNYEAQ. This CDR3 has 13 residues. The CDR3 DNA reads TGTGCCAGCAGCTTCACTGTACAAGAGACCCAGTACTTC. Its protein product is CASSFTVQETQYF.

DNA for the CDR3: TGTGCCAGCAGTGAATCTTTATATGGAGAGACCCAGTACTTC. Amino acid sequence: CASSESLYGETQYF. This rearrangement joins TRBV25-1 to TRBJ2-5; D unclear. This CDR3 is built from 14 residues. Germline CDR1 and CDR2: MGHDK and SYGVNS. Trimming left V 1 base short and J 4 bases short, with 10 bases between.